This T cell receptor (beta chain) was sequenced during a study of cytomegalovirus exposure and HLA in healthy donors (dated by TCRdb to 2017 to 2019). At the level of the whole study: An earlier analysis of roughly 570 of the donors reported 276 Gb of sequence data and some 110 million unique TCR beta sequences obtained from about 200 million T cells. Of the 398 genotyped donors, 80% to 90% were placed in the genetic ancestry cluster associated with self-reported Caucasian donors. HLA typing included class I and class II loci at four-digit resolution. Besides the first cohort of roughly 660 subjects, a separate validation cohort made up of 120 different subjects was used. In a later genetic analysis, genome-wide SNP genotypes for about 65% of the roughly 700 donors were used, and that subset was treated as a discovery cohort. In the later analysis, no new phenotypic data were used to find candidate immune exposures; instead, reliance was placed on TCR beta sequences and their occurrence across donors. Roughly 300 gigabases of sequencing data and approximately 85 million unique TCR sequences were included in an early release covering several hundred HLA-typed donors. An earlier analysis of some 500 of the donors applied high-throughput TCR beta sequencing to assess whether each TCR beta V gene segment acted as functional or pseudogenic. To predict cytomegalovirus infection status, the study combined high-throughput TCR immunosequencing, statistical association of individual TCRs with disease status, and machine learning. All discovery cohort repertoires had been generated using a single sequencing platform. Across approximately 400 genotyped donors of the cohort, an average of approximately 240,000 unique TCR beta nucleotide sequences per donor were sequenced, and roughly a sixth of those sequences were non-productive. In a later analysis, previously published TCR beta repertoires from 500 to 750 donors were re-analyzed and high-resolution HLA genotyping was added so that TCR occurrence patterns could be studied. The study aimed to test whether cataloging public T cell receptors could reveal signatures of past pathogen exposure. Roughly five DR-DQ haplotypes were handled as single units for association and clustering because linkage in the cohort was strong. The number of typed donors differed by locus: about 629-630 for A, B, C, DRB1 and DQB1; 522 for DQA1; over 600 for DPA1; and some 470 for DPB1. The T cell repertoires of around 730 subjects were profiled by immunosequencing and related to cytomegalovirus serostatus. Donor age, sex, ethnicity and CMV serostatus were compiled alongside the repertoire data.

The cohort consisted of 600 to 750 healthy bone marrow donors. Cohort members were all nominally healthy when sampled, although unrecorded immune exposures were likely present. The donor was CMV seronegative and was included in the group of several hundred seronegative cohort members. A peripheral blood sample was collected from each donor, and TCR beta sequencing was performed on peripheral blood mononuclear cells. Genomic DNA extraction from the blood cell samples was performed with the Qiagen DNeasy Blood Extraction Kit. Findings and caveats that apply to the study as a whole: Over 15 rarely observed V segments, including chromosome 9 orphons, were excluded from the earlier analysis of a few hundred of the donors because counts were too low. Specific HLA alleles were associated with 18,000 or so TCR beta sequences at a false discovery rate of 0.05 in a later analysis. Across donors, most TCR sequences were observed very rarely, whereas some public TCRs were present in many individuals. The sequencing pipeline was judged likely to have produced a cluster of highly shared sequence variants as a technical artifact. V-gene and J-gene trimming of TCR beta chains was associated with a missense DCLRE1C variant in a later genetic analysis, and the association was replicated in an independent cohort. When HLA alleles, especially DR and DQ, strongly co-occurred, TCR associations were difficult to assign to individual alleles. Broadly in line with IMGT annotations, most TCR beta V segments showed up in productive rearrangements about 90% or about 30% of the time in an earlier analysis of 587 of the donors. Compared with equally common non-associated chains, HLA-associated TCR beta chains in a later analysis were more clonally expanded and had lower generation probabilities. In a later analysis, the rate of TCR association differed among HLA loci, with DRB1 alleles having the most associated TCRs and HLA-C alleles having the fewest. A later genetic analysis reported fewer N-insertions in productive TCRs among donors in an Asian-associated ancestry cluster than the roughly 700-donor mean. Most CMV-associated TCR beta chains appeared to be HLA-restricted in a later analysis, and the HLA associations seemed to be driven largely by CMV exposure. HLA typing was unavailable for some donors at each locus, so association tests used only the typed subset. The classifier was reported to diagnose cytomegalovirus status with high specificity and sensitivity in both the original and validation cohorts. Correlated functional status among segregating V segments might be attributable to linkage disequilibrium, but an unknown experimental factor could not be ruled out. A further reported finding was that TCR beta sequences accurately predicted the HLA-A and HLA-B alleles for most subjects in the first cohort. It was suggested by the authors that the approach could potentially be generalized to other disease states and immunological phenotypes. In vitro tests confirmed that a few of the cytomegalovirus-associated TCR beta chains recognize cytomegalovirus antigens. CMV serostatus was the only immune exposure information available for the cohort. A later analysis reported that several top co-occurrence clusters appeared linked to parvovirus B19, influenza, CMV and Epstein-Barr virus. A total of around 150 TCR beta chains were listed by the study as associated with cytomegalovirus. Only TCR beta chains were sequenced in this cohort, and the absence of alpha or paired-chain data limited detectable features. The presence/absence analyses assumed that sequencing depth was roughly uniform across donors, and that assumption may not be true.

About this clone itself: There is no known antigen for this receptor. The input lacks base qualities; no much larger clone sits a single base away.

Library generation was performed with the immunoSEQ multiplex PCR assay. The multiplex PCR relied on a mix of 60 forward primers for TCR Vbeta segments and 13 reverse primers for TCR Jbeta segments. The CDR3 region of rearranged TCR beta genes was amplified from genomic DNA with a multiplex PCR assay. The amplified TCR beta libraries were sequenced on the Illumina HiSeq System as 87-base-pair reads. Turning to the authors' computational methods: A later analysis counted approximately 74 million unique TCR beta chains across the 700 or so repertoires, and around 9.9 million of these chains were shared by at least two donors. Raw reads were error-corrected and collapsed into unique sequences with a nearest-neighbor algorithm that merged closely related sequences to remove PCR and sequencing errors. V, D and J gene segments were assigned by aligning CDR3 sequences to IMGT reference sequences. For a sequence to be retained, at least a six-nucleotide match to both a V gene segment and a J gene segment was required. A rearrangement counted as productive if the CDR3 had no stop codons and remained in frame with V and J, and every other rearrangement counted as non-productive. Following IMGT convention, CDR3 was defined as the stretch from the second conserved V-encoded cysteine up to the conserved J-encoded phenylalanine. In an earlier analysis of 587 of the donors, sequences lacking an unambiguous match to a single V gene segment were excluded. In an earlier analysis of approximately 610 of the donors, V segments were called functional above 56.7% productive rearrangements and were called segregating when the between-donor standard deviation exceeded 5%. To diagnose cytomegalovirus status from the catalog of TCR beta chain sequences, a statistical classification framework was built. V and J gene assignment, in a later analysis, came from comparing TCR nucleotide sequences with IMGT/GENE-DB human TR gene sequences. Using the TCRdist pipeline, a later analysis assigned CDR3 sequences along with most-parsimonious VDJ recombination scenarios. A later analysis defined each TCR beta chain by its CDR3 amino acid sequence plus V-gene family, and excluded reads lacking a unique V-gene family. To address suspected cross-contamination and a sequencing artifact, a later analysis removed 592 highly shared, low-generation-probability nucleotide sequences. A later analysis calculated a clonal expansion index for each public chain from normalized within-repertoire ranks of inferred template counts. A later analysis computed generation probabilities with a VDJ recombination model fitted to out-of-frame rearrangements, and checked the results against IGoR. A later analysis scored TCR-TCR, TCR-HLA and TCR-CMV co-occurrence with hypergeometric tests, applying a repertoire-size bias correction to TCR pairs. False discovery rates were estimated in a later analysis by permuting HLA or CMV assignments 20 times. A later analysis grouped co-occurring TCRs with DBSCAN, adding TCRdist sequence similarity when clustering within HLA-allele-positive subsets. Co-occurrence clustering excluded repertoires with fewer than 30,000 or more than 120,000 public chains, plus five with anomalous nucleotide sharing. Entries here come from immuneACCESS through TCRdb and include only in-frame sequences with V and J called. Some clones fail to appear in such tables; in the studies checked, an unresolved V gene covers under half of the shortfall, and the cause of the remainder is unknown. The V and J calls and the clone size are those of that table, but D and trimming were determined from the DNA. The sample table shows 170,000 or so clones, and 70% to 85% are seen once. Of the sample, 1.5% to 2% falls within the top ten clones.

Specimen: PBMCs. The receptor was derived from a woman in her thirties in good health and CMV-seronegative.

The DNA reads TGTGCCATCAAAGGGACTAGTTGGGCAGATACGCAGTATTTT. Its translation reads: CAIKGTSWADTQYF. The chain was built from TRBV10-3 and TRBJ2-3; 8 central bases correspond to TRBD2. From V the trimming removes 7 bases and from J it removes 4 bases, while the gene matches leave 7 bases of the junction unaccounted for. Reading from cysteine to phenylalanine, the CDR3 counts 14 amino acids. Just CDR3 DNA is preserved here, 42 bases in frame from base 1. CDR1 and CDR2 are read off the germline V gene as ENHRY and SYGVKD.